The sequence of this T cell receptor beta chain was determined in a study of OX40 agonist ivuxolimab in advanced cancers. Across the study: Ivuxolimab, an antibody acting as an agonist of OX40 (CD134), was used to treat patients.

This clone has only one observation. The CDR3 is 15 residues long. The ends lost 5 bases at V and 3 bases at J; junction bases unmatched: 4. Germline V gene data show CDR1 as SGHDT and CDR2 as YYEEEE. Here immunoSEQ multiplex PCR was the method, and the copy in TCRdb shows in-frame clones only, minus some. The table has roughly 80,000 clones, roughly 90% seen once. The V call is TRBV5-6, the J call TRBJ2-2; 10 positions agree with TRBD2. This sequence originates from an adult with an advanced solid tumor such as melanoma, head and neck, liver or kidney cancer. The material sequenced was CD4+ or CD8+ T cells sorted from blood, taken in a trial of the OX40 agonist ivuxolimab. CDR3 loop: CASSRLAGDTGELFF. The CDR3, as DNA: TGTGCCAGCAGTCGACTAGCGGGTGACACCGGGGAGCTGTTTTTT. Combining the CDR3 with reference TRBV5-6 and TRBJ2-2 gives the whole variable domain DAGVTQSPTHLIKTRGQQVTLRCSPKSGHDTVSWYQQALGQGPQFIFQYYEEEERQRGNFPDRFSGHQFPNYSSELNVNALLLGDSALYLCASSRLAGDTGELFFGEGSRLTVL.